Listed below are T cell receptor beta chains from one sample, sequenced in a study of blood T cell repertoires in COVID-19. TCRdb's copy holds only in-frame clones and misses some; the assay was immunoSEQ multiplex PCR. The profile shows approximately 140,000 clones, roughly 84% of them singletons. The specimen was peripheral blood. The receptors originated from a man aged 65-85 years with acute or convalescent COVID-19. The CDR3 runs from the conserved cysteine through the conserved F or W. Fields, in order: J gene, clone size, V gene, D gene, CDR3 DNA, CDR3 protein. A D gene is named only where the DNA matches it firmly. Clone size appears in some rows only: once, few, many, or a class for an expanded clone.

>TRBJ1-6|NA|TRBV7-3|TRBD1
TGTGCCAGCAGCTTACTCTCCGGGACAGGCGTCCCCCTCCACTTT
CASSLLSGTGVPLHF
>TRBJ2-7|few|TRBV7-8|TRBD2
TGTGCCAGCAGCTCCACCCTTAGCGGGAAAGGGTCCTACGAGCAGTACTTC
CASSSTLSGKGSYEQYF
>TRBJ2-2|NA|TRBV29-1|NA
TGCAGCGTTGGGTGGCCGGGCGGGGAGCTGTTTTTT
CSVGWPGGELFF
>TRBJ2-6|NA|TRBV24-1|TRBD1
TGTGCCACCAGTGACGGACAGGGAGCGTCTGGGGCCAACGTCCTGACTTTC
CATSDGQGASGANVLTF
>TRBJ2-3|NA|TRBV5-1|TRBD1
TGCGCCAGCCAAGGGGGACAGTCCACAGATACGCAGTATTTT
CASQGGQSTDTQYF
>TRBJ2-5|NA|TRBV19|NA
TGTGCCAGTAGTATAGACCTTCTGGGGGGTCGGGAGACCCAGTACTTC
CASSIDLLGGRETQYF
>TRBJ2-7|NA|TRBV6-5|NA
TGTGCCAGCAGTCCCGGACAGCCAGGCTCCTACGAGCAGTACTTC
CASSPGQPGSYEQYF
>TRBJ2-7|few|TRBV24-1|TRBD2
TGTGCCACCAGTGTTAGGACTAGCGGGGGCTACGAGCAGTACTTC
CATSVRTSGGYEQYF
>TRBJ2-3|NA|TRBV5-1|TRBD2
TGCGCCAGCAGCTTGGGGCTCCAGCGGGGCAGCACAGATACGCAGTATTTT
CASSLGLQRGSTDTQYF
>TRBJ1-5|NA|TRBV28|NA
TGTGCCAGCAGTCCACAGGGCTATAGCAATCAGCCCCAGCATTTT
CASSPQGYSNQPQHF
>TRBJ2-3|NA|TRBV28|TRBD2
TGTGCCAGCAGTTCCGGGGGGAACACAGATACGCAGTATTTT
CASSSGGNTDTQYF
>TRBJ2-3|NA|TRBV9|TRBD2
TGTGCCAGCAGCGTAGCCGCAGGACTAGGGGTTCCGGATACGCAGTATTTT
CASSVAAGLGVPDTQYF
>TRBJ2-1|NA|TRBV11-2|NA
TGTGCCAGCAGCTCTCATAGCGGCTTCGGGGCATACAATGAGCAGTTCTTC
CASSSHSGFGAYNEQFF
>TRBJ2-7|once|TRBV28|TRBD1
TGTGCCAGCAGTCAACCCGGACAGGGGGACTCCTACGAGCAGTACTTC
CASSQPGQGDSYEQYF
>TRBJ1-1|NA|TRBV28|NA
TGTGCCAGCAGTTCGCGAACGGGGACTGAAGCTTTCTTT
CASSSRTGTEAFF
>TRBJ1-5|NA|TRBV6-5|NA
TGTGCCGCCGGGGGGCCTTTGGGCAATCAGCCCCAGCATTTT
CAAGGPLGNQPQHF
>TRBJ2-1|few|TRBV4-2|NA
TGTGCCAGCAGCCAAGATAACAGGGTGGATGAGCAGTTCTTC
CASSQDNRVDEQFF
>TRBJ2-7|NA|TRBV9|NA
TGTGCCAGCCCAAATGAGGCGACCTTCATTTCCGAGCAGTACTTC
CASPNEATFISEQYF
>TRBJ2-7|NA|TRBV28|NA
TGTGCCAGCAAGGGGACTGTTCGCTCCTACGAGCAGTACTTC
CASKGTVRSYEQYF
>TRBJ2-1|NA|TRBV2|TRBD1
TGTGCCAGCAGCCTTGGACAGGGATTCTACAATGAGCAGTTCTTC
CASSLGQGFYNEQFF
>TRBJ2-1|NA|TRBV7-9|TRBD1
TGTGCCAGCAGCTTCGGACAGGGGTACAATGAGCAGTTCTTC
CASSFGQGYNEQFF
>TRBJ2-3|NA|TRBV19|NA
TGTGCCAGTAGTATACCTGCAGGTTTGGGCACAGATACGCAGTATTTT
CASSIPAGLGTDTQYF
>TRBJ1-5|NA|TRBV7-9|NA
TGTGCCAGCAGCCAAGGGTGGGGGCTTCAGCCCCAGCATTTT
CASSQGWGLQPQHF
>TRBJ1-3|once|TRBV6-2/TRBV6-3|NA
TGTGCCAGCAGTTCGAGTTCCTCTGGAAACACCATATATTTT
CASSSSSSGNTIYF
>TRBJ1-2|NA|TRBV28|NA
TGTGCCAGCACCTTCGACAGGATCTTTAACTATGGCTACACCTTC
CASTFDRIFNYGYTF
>TRBJ1-1|few|TRBV25-1|TRBD1
TGTGCCAGCAGCGGGACAGGGTGGAACACTGAAGCTTTCTTT
CASSGTGWNTEAFF
>TRBJ2-2|few|TRBV27|NA
TGTGCCAGCAGTTTAGTCGGCACCGGGGAGCTGTTTTTT
CASSLVGTGELFF
>TRBJ1-4|few|TRBV20-1|NA
TGCAGTGCTAGTGAAGGCCCGCGGAATGAAAAACTGTTTTTT
CSASEGPRNEKLFF
>TRBJ2-3|NA|TRBV9|NA
TGTGCCAGCAGCGTCCAGGGCACAGATACGCAGTATTTT
CASSVQGTDTQYF
>TRBJ2-6|NA|TRBV7-3|TRBD2
TGTGCCAGCGGGGAGGGTGCTGGGGCCAACGTCCTGACTTTC
CASGEGAGANVLTF
>TRBJ2-2|NA|TRBV7-2|NA
TGTGCCAGCAGCTTATCCCAGGGAAACACCGGGGAGCTGTTTTTT
CASSLSQGNTGELFF
>TRBJ1-5|NA|TRBV19|TRBD1
TGTGCCAGTAGCGACAGGGGGGACAATCAGCCCCAGCATTTT
CASSDRGDNQPQHF
>TRBJ2-1|NA|TRBV5-4|NA
TGTGCCAGCAGCTTGGACAGGCCCTCCTACAATGAGCAGTTCTTC
CASSLDRPSYNEQFF
>TRBJ1-2|NA|TRBV12-3/TRBV12-4|NA
TGTGCCAGCAGTTTAGGAGCGTATGGCTACACCTTC
CASSLGAYGYTF
>TRBJ2-1|NA|TRBV3-1/TRBV3-2|NA
TGTGCCAGCAGCCAGTCTCTGGGGGGTGGCTACAATGAGCAGTTCTTC
CASSQSLGGGYNEQFF
>TRBJ2-2|NA|TRBV28|TRBD2
TGTGCCAGCAGAGCTGGGGGAGGGTTCAACACCGGGGAGCTGTTTTTT
CASRAGGGFNTGELFF
>TRBJ1-1|NA|TRBV12-3/TRBV12-4|NA
TGTGCCAGCAGTAGAACAGAGAACACTGAAGCTTTCTTT
CASSRTENTEAFF
>TRBJ2-7|few|TRBV6-5|NA
TGTGCCAGCAGTTACTCGTACCAGGCCTACGAGCAGTACTTC
CASSYSYQAYEQYF
>TRBJ2-7|NA|TRBV5-1|NA
TGCGCCAGCAGCGCCCGGACACTCAGGAGCCTCATCTCCTACGAGCAGTACTTC
CASSARTLRSLISYEQYF
>TRBJ1-5|NA|TRBV12-3/TRBV12-4|NA
TGTGCCAGCAGTTATGGGCCGAATCAGCCCCAGCATTTT
CASSYGPNQPQHF
>TRBJ1-4|NA|TRBV2|NA
TGTGCCAGCAGTGAAGGTTCAGGGATTAAACTGTTTTTT
CASSEGSGIKLFF
>TRBJ2-5|NA|TRBV7-2|NA
TGTGCCAGCAGCTTAGTGTGGGGAGTCGGAGAGACCCAGTACTTC
CASSLVWGVGETQYF
>TRBJ2-4|NA|TRBV9|TRBD1
TGTGCCAGCAGCATACAGGGGGCAGTGGTGGACATTCAGTACTTC
CASSIQGAVVDIQYF
>TRBJ2-1|NA|TRBV28|TRBD2
TGTGCCAGCAGTTTGTATGGACTAGCGGGAATCTTTGATGAGCAGTTCTTC
CASSLYGLAGIFDEQFF
>TRBJ2-5|NA|TRBV7-9|NA
TGTGCCAGCAGCCTTGGAGGAGTCGGGGAGACCCAGTACTTC
CASSLGGVGETQYF
>TRBJ1-5|NA|TRBV10-2|NA
TGCGCCAGCAGTGAGCAGGGTCGTCAGCCCCAGCATTTT
CASSEQGRQPQHF
>TRBJ1-1|NA|TRBV28|NA
TGTGCCAGCAGTTCAGGGTCCCTTGAAGCTTTCTTT
CASSSGSLEAFF
>TRBJ1-5|NA|TRBV28|TRBD1
TGTGCCAGCAGTTTAGGACAGGCTAATCAGCCCCAGCATTTT
CASSLGQANQPQHF
>TRBJ2-7|NA|TRBV9|TRBD1
TGTGCCAGCAGCGTATCGTCCGGGACAGGGGGCCCGGAGTACTTC
CASSVSSGTGGPEYF
>TRBJ1-1|NA|TRBV2|NA
TGTGCCAGCCCCGCTATGGTTGGTGGGGAGGCTTTCTTT
CASPAMVGGEAFF
>TRBJ2-1|few|TRBV4-1|TRBD1
TGCGCCAGCAGCCAGGGAGGACAGGGGCGTTCGAATGAGCAGTTCTTC
CASSQGGQGRSNEQFF
>TRBJ1-1|NA|TRBV7-3|NA
TGTGCCAGCAGCTCCTCTGGCGGGGAGGCTGAAGCTTTCTTT
CASSSSGGEAEAFF
>TRBJ2-7|NA|TRBV28|NA
TGTGCCAGCAACTCGAGGGACGAGCAGTACTTC
CASNSRDEQYF
>TRBJ1-5|NA|TRBV15|TRBD1
TGTGCCACCGCCGGGACAGGGAATCAGCCCCAGCATTTT
CATAGTGNQPQHF
>TRBJ2-5|NA|TRBV25-1|NA
TGTGCCAGCAGTGACATGGAGACCCAGTACTTC
CASSDMETQYF
>TRBJ1-5|NA|TRBV3-1/TRBV3-2|NA
TGTGCCAGCAGCCAAGAAGCAGGTAGCAATCAGCCCCAGCATTTT
CASSQEAGSNQPQHF
>TRBJ2-3|few|TRBV28|NA
TGTGCCAGCAGTTTGGGGACTAGCACAGATACGCAGTATTTT
CASSLGTSTDTQYF
>TRBJ1-2|NA|TRBV5-1|TRBD1
TGCGCCAGCAGCTTGATCGCGGGACAGGGCGACTATGGCTACACCTTC
CASSLIAGQGDYGYTF